Included here is one T cell receptor (beta chain) sequence, with context. The antigen it binds to is not known. No base quality values were provided; no much bigger clone lies one nucleotide off. Library preparation employed the immunoSEQ multiplex PCR assay. For the multiplex PCR, a mixture combining 60 forward primers for TCR Vbeta segments and 13 reverse primers for TCR Jbeta segments was used. The CDR3 region of rearranged TCR beta genes was amplified from genomic DNA by a multiplex PCR assay. The amplified TCR beta libraries were sequenced on the Illumina HiSeq System as 87-base-pair reads. The paper's processing steps were these. A later analysis tallied around 82 million unique TCR beta chains across the 666 repertoires, and approximately 12 million of those chains were shared by two or more donors. A nearest-neighbor algorithm error-corrected the raw reads and collapsed the reads into unique sequences, merging closely related sequences to remove PCR and sequencing errors. To assign V, D and J gene segments, CDR3 sequences were aligned to IMGT reference sequences. For a sequence to be retained, at least a six-nucleotide match to both a V gene segment and a J gene segment was required. A rearrangement counted as productive if the CDR3 had no stop codons and remained in frame with V and J, and every other rearrangement counted as non-productive. CDR3 was defined by IMGT convention, running from the second conserved V-encoded cysteine to the conserved J-encoded phenylalanine. In an earlier analysis of some 550 of the donors, sequences lacking an unambiguous match to a single V gene segment were excluded. In an earlier analysis of almost 600 of the donors, a V segment was called functional when productive rearrangements were above 56.7%, and segregating when the standard deviation between donors exceeded 5%. A statistical classification framework was developed to diagnose cytomegalovirus status using the catalog of TCR beta chain sequences. In a later analysis, TCR nucleotide sequences were compared against IMGT/GENE-DB human TR gene sequences so that V and J genes could be assigned. A later analysis assigned CDR3 sequences and most-parsimonious VDJ recombination scenarios with the TCRdist pipeline. In a later analysis, every TCR beta chain was defined by the combination of its CDR3 amino acid sequence and its V-gene family, and reads without a unique V-gene family were dropped. In a later analysis, around 650 highly shared, low-generation-probability nucleotide sequences were removed to address suspected cross-contamination and a sequencing artifact. In a later analysis, a clonal expansion index was calculated for each public chain from normalized within-repertoire ranks of inferred template counts. Generation probabilities in a later analysis came from a VDJ recombination model fitted to out-of-frame rearrangements, and those results were checked against IGoR. Hypergeometric tests were used in a later analysis to score TCR-TCR, TCR-HLA and TCR-CMV co-occurrence, with a repertoire-size bias correction applied to the TCR pairs. To estimate false discovery rates, a later analysis permuted the HLA or CMV assignments 20 times. In a later analysis, co-occurring TCRs were grouped with DBSCAN, and TCRdist sequence similarity was added when clustering was performed within HLA-allele-positive subsets. Repertoires with fewer than 30,000 or more than 120,000 public chains, plus five repertoires with anomalous nucleotide sharing, were excluded from co-occurrence clustering. TCRdb re-hosts the immuneACCESS table, in-frame sequences only. Its copies lack some clones; in the studies checked, an unresolved V gene accounts for under half of them, and the cause for the rest is not known. The DNA gave D and trimming, while V, J and clone size come from that table. This sample is represented by 150,000 to 200,000 clones; 81% of them were singletons. Clones ranked in the top ten supply 3.4% of the sample.

Reading the germline V gene (reference sequence) gives CDR1 LNHDA and CDR2 SQIVND. A distance of 9 bases separates the germline ends of V and J, which lose 3 bases and 4 bases respectively. Spanning cysteine to phenylalanine, the CDR3 consists of 14 amino acids. The sequence is cut down to CDR3 DNA, 42 bases in frame from base 1. The sample originates from a study of cytomegalovirus exposure and HLA in healthy donors (dated by TCRdb to about 2017). Broadly, across the study: In an earlier analysis of roughly 590 of the donors, 250 to 350 Gb of sequence data and 100 million or so unique TCR beta sequences from 150 million to 200 million T cells were reported. An early release that covered several hundred HLA-typed donors contained approximately 300 gigabases of sequencing data and tens of millions of unique TCR sequences. Of the 300 to 500 genotyped donors, 65% to 90% were placed in the genetic ancestry cluster associated with self-reported Caucasian donors. The aim of the study was to test whether cataloging public T cell receptors could identify signatures of past pathogen exposure. Using immunosequencing, the study profiled T cell repertoires from 666 subjects and related those repertoires to cytomegalovirus serostatus. Along with the approximately 700-subject first cohort, a separate validation cohort of over 90 different subjects was used. The study combined high-throughput TCR immunosequencing, statistical association of individual TCRs with disease status, and machine learning to predict cytomegalovirus infection status. In a later analysis, previously published TCR beta repertoires from some 640 donors were re-analyzed and high-resolution HLA genotyping was added so that TCR occurrence patterns could be studied. Rather than using new phenotypic data, the later analysis identified candidate immune exposures from TCR beta sequences and from how often those sequences occurred across donors. In an earlier analysis of over 550 of the donors, high-throughput TCR beta sequencing was used to judge whether each TCR beta V gene segment behaved as functional or pseudogenic. Donor age, sex, ethnicity and CMV serostatus were compiled alongside the repertoire data. Genome-wide SNP genotypes for about 60% of the roughly 700 donors were used in a later genetic analysis, which treated that subset as a discovery cohort. All discovery cohort repertoires had been generated using a single sequencing platform. HLA typing covered class I and class II loci at four-digit resolution. The number of donors typed differed by locus, with about 629-630 for A, B, C, DRB1 and DQB1, approximately 500 for DQA1, approximately 580 for DPA1, and roughly 450 for DPB1. A handful of DR-DQ haplotypes were handled as single units for association and clustering because linkage in the cohort was strong. Among a few hundred genotyped donors of the cohort, an average of around 240,000 unique TCR beta nucleotide sequences were sequenced per donor, around 18% of them non-productive. Beyond this particular receptor, the publication reports: Cytomegalovirus status was reported to be diagnosed by the classifier with high specificity and sensitivity in both the original and validation cohorts. Strong co-occurrence of HLA alleles, especially DR and DQ, made assigning TCR associations to individual alleles difficult. Because HLA typing was unavailable for some donors at each locus, only the typed subset was used in association tests. Because counts were too low, approximately 18 rarely observed V segments, including chromosome 9 orphons, were excluded from the earlier analysis of around 640 of the donors. A few of the identified cytomegalovirus-associated TCR beta chains were confirmed in vitro to be specific for cytomegalovirus antigens. A later analysis found that TCR association rates varied across HLA loci, with DRB1 alleles showing the most associated TCRs and HLA-C alleles the fewest. According to a later analysis, parvovirus B19, influenza, CMV and Epstein-Barr virus appeared linked to several top co-occurrence clusters. V-gene and J-gene trimming of TCR beta chains was associated with a missense DCLRE1C variant in a later genetic analysis, and the association was replicated in an independent cohort. Broadly in line with IMGT annotations, most TCR beta V segments showed up in productive rearrangements about 90% or about 30% of the time in an earlier analysis of 587 of the donors. Some IMGT-functional V segments, including TRBV6-2 and TRBV6-3, could not be told apart with the 87-base-pair reads, so those segments were excluded. A further reported finding was that TCR beta sequences accurately predicted the HLA-A and HLA-B alleles for most subjects in the first cohort. A total of 150 to 200 TCR beta chains were listed by the study as associated with cytomegalovirus. Specific HLA alleles were associated with roughly 16,000 TCR beta sequences at a false discovery rate of 0.05 in a later analysis. A later genetic analysis reported fewer N-insertions in productive TCRs among donors in an Asian-associated ancestry cluster than the approximately 670-donor mean. The sequencing pipeline was judged likely to have produced a cluster of highly shared sequence variants as a technical artifact. Only TCR beta chains were sequenced in this cohort, and the absence of alpha or paired-chain data limited detectable features. CMV serostatus was the only immune exposure information available for the cohort. A later analysis found that most CMV-associated TCR beta chains appeared HLA-restricted, with HLA associations seemingly driven largely by CMV exposure. Sequencing depth was assumed to be roughly uniform across donors in the presence/absence analyses, though that assumption may not hold. Linkage disequilibrium might explain the correlated functional status among segregating V segments, but an unknown experimental factor could not be excluded. Most TCR sequences were seen in very few donors, while some public TCRs were found in many individuals. According to the authors, the approach could potentially be generalized to other disease states and immunological phenotypes. A later analysis found that HLA-associated TCR beta chains were more clonally expanded and had lower generation probabilities than equally common non-associated chains.

In total, just over 650 healthy bone marrow donors made up the cohort. At the time of sampling, all cohort members were nominally healthy, though unrecorded immune exposures were likely present. The donor tested CMV seropositive, placing the donor among the 290 or so seropositive members of the cohort. Every donor gave a peripheral blood sample, and the peripheral blood mononuclear cells from that sample were used for TCR beta sequencing. The Qiagen DNeasy Blood Extraction Kit was used to extract genomic DNA from the blood cell samples. The chain is encoded by TRBV19 joined to TRBJ2-2, with TRBD1 perhaps the D gene, on 5 matching bases. The sequencing sample was made of PBMCs. This clonotype was obtained from a man aged 40-49 years in good health and CMV-seropositive. The CDR3: CASSIRVLTGELFF. The DNA is TGTGCCAGTAGTATCAGGGTTCTCACCGGGGAGCTGTTTTTT.